These 5 T cell receptor beta chains were sequenced from one sample in a study of beta chain features in type 1 diabetes. Study findings and constraints: TCRB CDR3 length was moderately but significantly reduced in all four CD4+ subsets of Type 1 diabetes patients.

Since all of the isolated RNA was reverse transcribed, expressed TCRB transcripts were what got sequenced. Profiled with immunoSEQ multiplex PCR; TCRdb holds only in-frame clones, not every one. The data contain more than 250,000 clones, roughly 22% of them singletons. These receptors' targets are unknown. Sequencing was performed on naive CD4+ T cells from blood. The receptors shown here come from a woman in her thirties or forties with type 1 diabetes.

This clone was seen a few times. The chain joins TRBV15 to TRBJ2-7, with D maybe TRBD1 (5 bases). Germline V CDR1 and CDR2: LNHNV, YYDKDF (reference sequence). The CDR3 is 15 amino acids. Trimming removed 3 bases at V and 3 bases at J, with 15 bases between. The CDR3 bases are TGTGCCACCAGCAGGGACAACGGACACTACTACGAGCAGTACTTC. Encoded protein: CATSRDNGHYYEQYF.

The V gene is TRBV9, the J gene TRBJ2-1, with 9 bases fitting TRBD2. The CDR3 has 15 amino acids. Trimming removed 4 bases from V and 4 bases from J; junction bases left unmatched: 6. Germline V lookup: CDR1 SGDLS, CDR2 YYNGEE. In DNA, the CDR3 is TGTGCCAGCAGCCTCCGACTAGCGGCTTACAATGAGCAGTTCTTC. Protein sequence: CASSLRLAAYNEQFF. The whole variable domain, filled in from reference TRBV9 and TRBJ2-1, reads DSGVTQTPKHLITATGQRVTLRCSPRSGDLSVYWYQQSLDQGLQFLIQYYNGEERAKGNILERFSAQQFPDLHSELNLSSLELGDSALYFCASSLRLAAYNEQFFGPGTRLTVL.

V gene TRBV19 combines with J gene TRBJ2-5; unclear D gene. Germline loops: CDR1 LNHDA, CDR2 SQIVND (reference sequence). This CDR3 has 15 residues. V was pared by 5 bases and J by 2 bases, with 15 bases between. The CDR3 DNA reads as TGTGCCAGTAGTCCCCCCCCGGCAGGTCAAGAGACCCAGTACTTC. Residues: CASSPPPAGQETQYF.

The V call is TRBV30, the J call TRBJ1-2; weak D call: TRBD1 (5 bases). The CDR3 has 14 amino acids. Germline V gene data show CDR1 as GTSNPN and CDR2 as SVGIG (reference sequence). V lost 3 bases to trimming and J lost 0 bases, with 11 bases between them. CDR3 sequence reads: CAWSGGVANYGYTF. In DNA, the CDR3 is TGTGCCTGGAGCGGGGGAGTCGCTAACTATGGCTACACCTTC.

The V and J genes are TRBV18 and TRBJ2-1; weak D call: TRBD1 (5 bases). Germline V lookup: CDR1 KGHSH, CDR2 LQKENI. This CDR3 region has 15 residues. Trimming pared 3 bases from V and 7 bases from J, leaving 16 bases between. The CDR3 nucleotides read TGTGCCAGCTCACCTACTCAGGGTAGCCCTAATGAGCAGTTCTTC. It is translated as CASSPTQGSPNEQFF.